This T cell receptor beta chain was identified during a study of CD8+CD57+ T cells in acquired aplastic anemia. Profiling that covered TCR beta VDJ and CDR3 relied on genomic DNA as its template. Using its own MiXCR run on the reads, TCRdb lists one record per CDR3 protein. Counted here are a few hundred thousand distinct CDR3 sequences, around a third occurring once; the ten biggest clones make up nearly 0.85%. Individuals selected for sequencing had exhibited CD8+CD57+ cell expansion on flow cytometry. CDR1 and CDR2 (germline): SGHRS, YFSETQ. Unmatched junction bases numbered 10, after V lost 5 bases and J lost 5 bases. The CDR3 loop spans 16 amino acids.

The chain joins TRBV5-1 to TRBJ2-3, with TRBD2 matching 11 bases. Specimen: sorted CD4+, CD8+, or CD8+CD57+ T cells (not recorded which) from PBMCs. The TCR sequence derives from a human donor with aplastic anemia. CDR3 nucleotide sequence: TGCGCCAGCAGTGTCCAGACTAGCGGGAATGGAGATACGCAGTATTTT. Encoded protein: CASSVQTSGNGDTQYF.